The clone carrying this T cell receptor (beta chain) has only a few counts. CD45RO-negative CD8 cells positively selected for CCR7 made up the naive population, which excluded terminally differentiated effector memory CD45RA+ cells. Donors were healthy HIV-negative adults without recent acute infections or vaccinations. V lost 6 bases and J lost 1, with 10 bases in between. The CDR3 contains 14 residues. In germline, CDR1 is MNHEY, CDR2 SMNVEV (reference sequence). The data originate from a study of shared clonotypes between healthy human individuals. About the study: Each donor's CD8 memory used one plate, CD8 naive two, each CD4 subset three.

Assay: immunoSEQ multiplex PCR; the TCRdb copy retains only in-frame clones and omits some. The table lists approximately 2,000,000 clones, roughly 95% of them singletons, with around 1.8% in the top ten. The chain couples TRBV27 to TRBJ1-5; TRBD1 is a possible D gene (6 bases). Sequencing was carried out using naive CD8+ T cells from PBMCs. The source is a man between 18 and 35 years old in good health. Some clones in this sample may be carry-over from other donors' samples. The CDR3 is CASRGGGSNQPQHF. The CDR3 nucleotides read TGTGCCAGCAGAGGGGGTGGGAGCAATCAGCCCCAGCATTTT.